What follows describes a single TCR beta chain. Antigen: not known. As for treatment: oral pan-JAK inhibitor, 5-10 mg twice daily. Collection of lesional scalp punch biopsies and peripheral blood was performed in alopecia areata patients. The sample belongs to a study of CD8+ T cells in alopecia areata. Notes on the study in general: Many of the expanded lesional clones endured in scalp and blood while on tofacitinib.

Extracted RNA was reverse transcribed, and the resulting cDNA served as sequencing template. The assay was immunoSEQ multiplex PCR, and TCRdb's table has in-frame clones only and misses some. The sample shows more than 140,000 clones, about 88% of them seen only once. J gave up 2 bases and V 5 bases, and 9 bases lay outside the gene matches. CDR1 is PRHDT, CDR2 FYEKMQ, per germline (reference sequence). This CDR3 spans 16 amino acids. V and J are TRBV13 and TRBJ2-3, with 8 bases aligning to TRBD2. The sequence came from a human donor with alopecia areata. This sample comprised CD8+ T cells sorted from blood, obtained at week 4, from a patient treated with tofacitinib. The DNA for the CDR3 is TGTGCCAGCAGCAAAGGGGCGGGGGGCCACACAGATACGCAGTATTTT. It encodes CASSKGAGGHTDTQYF.